The sequence of this T cell receptor (beta chain) was determined in a study of OX40 agonist ivuxolimab in advanced cancers. Concerning the study at large: The costimulatory receptor OX40 (CD134) was targeted by ivuxolimab, a fully human IgG2 agonistic monoclonal antibody. Intravenous ivuxolimab was administered to patients every 2 weeks at six dose levels: 0.01, 0.1, 0.3, 1.5, 3 and 10 mg/kg. Of the approximately 50 dose-escalation patients, hepatocellular carcinoma was present in about 20, melanoma in roughly 15, renal cell carcinoma in 9 and head and neck cancer in 9. The dose-escalation cohort was 82.7% male with a mean age of about 60 years, ranging from roughly 23 to 79. Prior anti-PD-1, anti-PD-L1 or anti-CTLA-4 therapy was permitted, and checkpoint inhibitors had been received by roughly 42% of dose-escalation patients. Three dose-escalation patients achieved partial responses, one with hepatocellular carcinoma and two with cutaneous melanoma. Peripheral TCRbeta sequencing aimed to test whether ivuxolimab altered TCR sequence diversity and caused clonal T-cell expansion. The paper reports the monotherapy dose-escalation portion (N of about 47 patients) of the phase I ivuxolimab trial. Paper-wide results and their limitations: At doses from 0.1 to 3.0 mg/kg, clonal expansion was seen in both CD4+ and CD8+ blood T cells between baseline and week 6. After ivuxolimab, more expanded clones were found on average in CD8+ T cells than in CD4+ T cells. In the 0.1-3.0 mg/kg groups, partial responders had among the lowest normalized peripheral clonal expansion, particularly in CD8+ T cells. Low levels of normalized T-cell clonal expansion were also seen in some patients who did not respond. The antigen specificity of the clonally expanded peripheral T cells was not determined.

Patients with a history of autoimmune disease or receiving systemic immunosuppression were excluded from the trial. Peripheral blood for TCR sequencing was collected from all dose cohorts at baseline, on cycle 4 day 1, and on cycle 7 day 1. The samples were taken from a phase I, first-in-human, multicenter, open-label dose-escalation trial of ivuxolimab. The trial enrolled adults with locally advanced or metastatic head and neck squamous cell, hepatocellular, melanoma or renal cell carcinoma. Before TCR sequencing, CD4+ T cells and CD8+ T cells were sorted from peripheral blood as separate populations. Genomic DNA was isolated from the sorted cells so that the TCRbeta CDR3 region could be sequenced. The immunoSEQ Assay was used for sequencing of TCRbeta CDR3 regions. Not all clones reach the TCRdb copy of this immuneACCESS table, which keeps in-frame sequences only. Checked studies attribute under half of the gap to unresolved V genes and leave the rest unexplained. The sample table records 45,000 to 55,000 clones; 88% of these occur just once. Around 3.3% of the sample is taken by the ten largest.

On this clone itself: Its specific antigen is unknown. The input lacks base qualities; no much larger clone sits a single base away.

The CDR3 measures 15 amino acids from cysteine to phenylalanine. Only the CDR3 DNA is retained, 45 bases long and in frame from the first base. Trimming removed 1 base from V and 4 bases from J, leaving 11 bases between the germline ends. CDR1 and CDR2 are drawn from the germline V gene (reference sequence): LNHDA, SQIVND. The source material was CD4+ or CD8+ T cells sorted from blood, sampled in a trial of the OX40 agonist ivuxolimab. This TCR was recovered from an adult with an advanced solid tumor such as melanoma, head and neck, liver or kidney cancer. The chain was built from TRBV19 and TRBJ1-5, and the D gene may be TRBD1, 6 bases matching. The CDR3 region reads CASSIVQGGNQPQHF. The DNA sequence is TGTGCCAGTAGTATAGTACAGGGAGGTAATCAGCCCCAGCATTTT.